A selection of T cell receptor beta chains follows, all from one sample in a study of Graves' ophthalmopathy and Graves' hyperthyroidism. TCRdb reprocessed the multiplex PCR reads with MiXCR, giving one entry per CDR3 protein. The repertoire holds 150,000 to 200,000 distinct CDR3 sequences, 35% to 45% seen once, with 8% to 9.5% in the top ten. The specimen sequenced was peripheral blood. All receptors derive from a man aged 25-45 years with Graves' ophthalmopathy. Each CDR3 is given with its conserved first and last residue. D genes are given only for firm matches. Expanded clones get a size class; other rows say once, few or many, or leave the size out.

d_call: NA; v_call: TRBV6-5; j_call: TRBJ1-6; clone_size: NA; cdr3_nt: TGTGCCAGCACCGAGGGGAGGGGCTCACCCCTCCACTTT; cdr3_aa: CASTEGRGSPLHF
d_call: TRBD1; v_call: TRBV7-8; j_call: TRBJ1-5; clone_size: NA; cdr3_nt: TGTGCCAGCAGTCTTGAAACAGGGGGGCCCCCTCAGCCCCAGCATTTT; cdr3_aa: CASSLETGGPPQPQHF
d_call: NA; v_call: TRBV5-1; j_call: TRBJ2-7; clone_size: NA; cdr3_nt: TGCGCCAGTAGAGGGGGAGAGGTCGAGCAGTACTTC; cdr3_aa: CASRGGEVEQYF
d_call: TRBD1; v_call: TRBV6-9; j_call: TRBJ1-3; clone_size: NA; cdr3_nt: TGTGCCAGCAGTTACCCCCGGGACAGGGGGCTCAGGTGTGGAAACACCATATATTTT; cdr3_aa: CASSYPRDRGLRCGNTIYF
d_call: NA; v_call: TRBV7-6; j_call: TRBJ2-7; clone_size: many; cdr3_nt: TGTGCCAGCAGCCCAGGACTCGAGCAGTACTTC; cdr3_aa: CASSPGLEQYF
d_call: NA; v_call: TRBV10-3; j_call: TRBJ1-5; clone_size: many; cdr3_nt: TGTGCCATCAGTTATGAAGTATCGGCCCAGCCCCAGCATTTT; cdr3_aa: CAISYEVSAQPQHF
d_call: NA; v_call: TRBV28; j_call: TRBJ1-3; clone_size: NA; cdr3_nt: TGTGCCAGCAGTTCGCTCGACGGAGTCTCTGGAAACACCATATATTTT; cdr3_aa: CASSSLDGVSGNTIYF
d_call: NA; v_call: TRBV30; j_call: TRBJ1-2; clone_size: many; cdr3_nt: TGTGCCTGGAGGCTACAGGGAAGGTCTAACTATGGCTACACCTTC; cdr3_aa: CAWRLQGRSNYGYTF
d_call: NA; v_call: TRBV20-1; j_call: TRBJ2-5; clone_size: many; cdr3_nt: TGCAGTGAGGGCCGAGGGGGGACCCAGTACTTC; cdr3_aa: CSEGRGGTQYF
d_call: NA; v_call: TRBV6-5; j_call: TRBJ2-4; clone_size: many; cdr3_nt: TGTGCCAGCAGTTACGGGGGGCTAGCCAAAAACATTCAGTACTTC; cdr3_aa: CASSYGGLAKNIQYF
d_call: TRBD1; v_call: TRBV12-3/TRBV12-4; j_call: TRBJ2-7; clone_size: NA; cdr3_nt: TGTGCCAGCAGTTATCAGGGGGTTGCCAACGAGCAGTACTTC; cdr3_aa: CASSYQGVANEQYF
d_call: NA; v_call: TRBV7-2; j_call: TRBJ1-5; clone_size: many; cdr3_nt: TGTGCCAGCAGCCCCGGACAGTATAGCAATCAGCCCCAGCATTTT; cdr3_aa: CASSPGQYSNQPQHF
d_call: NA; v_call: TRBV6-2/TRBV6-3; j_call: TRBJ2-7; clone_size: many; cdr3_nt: TGTGCCAGCAGTTACTCGAGGCCGCCAGCCTACGAGCAGTACTTC; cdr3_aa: CASSYSRPPAYEQYF
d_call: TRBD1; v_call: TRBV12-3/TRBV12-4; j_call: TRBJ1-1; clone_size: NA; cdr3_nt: TGTGCCAGCAGTTTTGACCGGGACAGGGGGCTGAACACTGAAGCTTTCTTT; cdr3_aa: CASSFDRDRGLNTEAFF
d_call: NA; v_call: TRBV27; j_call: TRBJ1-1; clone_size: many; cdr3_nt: TGTGCCAGCAAGCGGGGAGCTTTCTTT; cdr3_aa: CASKRGAFF
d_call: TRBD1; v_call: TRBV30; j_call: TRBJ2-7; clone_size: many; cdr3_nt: TGTGCCTGGACGGACAGGGGGCTTTCCTACGAGCAGTACTTC; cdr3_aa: CAWTDRGLSYEQYF
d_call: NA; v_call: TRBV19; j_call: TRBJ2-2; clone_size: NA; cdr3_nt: TGTGCCAGCAGTTACTCGATCGGGGAGCTGTTTTTT; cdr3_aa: CASSYSIGELFF
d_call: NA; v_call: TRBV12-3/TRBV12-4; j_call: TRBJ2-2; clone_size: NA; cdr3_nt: TGTGCCAGCAGACGTACCGGGGAGCTGTTTTTT; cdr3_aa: CASRRTGELFF
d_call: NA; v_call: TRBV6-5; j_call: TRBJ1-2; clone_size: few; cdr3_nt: TGTGCCAGCAGTTACGGCTATGGCTACACCTTC; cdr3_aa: CASSYGYGYTF
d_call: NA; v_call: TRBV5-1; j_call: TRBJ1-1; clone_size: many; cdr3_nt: TGCGCCAGCAGCTTGGTAATGACAGCTAACACTGAAGCTTTCTTT; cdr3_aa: CASSLVMTANTEAFF
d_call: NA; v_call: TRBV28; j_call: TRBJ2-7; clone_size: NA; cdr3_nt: TGTGCCAGCAGTTTACGACGCCACGAGCAGTACTTC; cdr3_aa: CASSLRRHEQYF
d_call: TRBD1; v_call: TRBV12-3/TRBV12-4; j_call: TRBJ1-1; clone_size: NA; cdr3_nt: TGTGCCAGCAGTCTCGGGACAGGGGGCGCGCGCACTGAAGCTTTCTTT; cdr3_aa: CASSLGTGGARTEAFF
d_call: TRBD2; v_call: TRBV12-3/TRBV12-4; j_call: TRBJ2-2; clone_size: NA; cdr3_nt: TGTGCCAGCACCACTCTAGCGGGGGGCACCGGGGAGCTGTTTTTT; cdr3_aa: CASTTLAGGTGELFF
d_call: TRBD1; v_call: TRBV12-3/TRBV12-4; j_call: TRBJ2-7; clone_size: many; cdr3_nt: TGTGCCAGCAGTTTGGGGCAGGGGGCTGCCTACGAGCAGTACTTC; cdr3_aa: CASSLGQGAAYEQYF
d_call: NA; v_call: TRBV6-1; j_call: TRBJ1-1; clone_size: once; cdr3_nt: TGTGCCAGCAGAAGGAGAGATGAAGCTTTCTTT; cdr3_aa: CASRRRDEAFF
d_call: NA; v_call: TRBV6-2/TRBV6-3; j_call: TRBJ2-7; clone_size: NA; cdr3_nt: TGTGCCAGCAGTTACTCGGGGGGCGGGCGACCGACTACCTACGAGCAGTACTTC; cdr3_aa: CASSYSGGGRPTTYEQYF
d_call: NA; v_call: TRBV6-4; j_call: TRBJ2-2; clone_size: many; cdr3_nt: TGTGCCAGCAGTGACCATTCGGGGGGCGCCGACACCGGGGAGCTGTTTTTT; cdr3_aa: CASSDHSGGADTGELFF
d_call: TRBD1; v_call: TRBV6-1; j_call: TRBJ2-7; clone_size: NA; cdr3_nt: TGTGCCAGCAGACCCTACCGGGACAGCTCCTACGAGCAGTACTTC; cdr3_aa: CASRPYRDSSYEQYF
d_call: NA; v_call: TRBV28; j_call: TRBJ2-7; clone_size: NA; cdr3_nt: TGTGCCAGCACCACAGGCCCGGGGGCCCACGAGCAGTACTTC; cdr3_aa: CASTTGPGAHEQYF
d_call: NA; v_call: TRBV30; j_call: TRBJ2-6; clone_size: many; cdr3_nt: TGTGCCTGGAGTGAGGGATCTGGGGCCAACGTCCTGACTTTC; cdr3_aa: CAWSEGSGANVLTF
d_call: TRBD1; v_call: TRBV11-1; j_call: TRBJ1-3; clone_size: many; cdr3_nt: TGTGCCAGCAGCGAAAGAACAGGGGTGGATTCGGGAAACACCATATATTTT; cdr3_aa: CASSERTGVDSGNTIYF
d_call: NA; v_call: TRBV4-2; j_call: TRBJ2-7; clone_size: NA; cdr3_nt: TGTGCCAGCAGCCAAGATCTGGGGGCATACGAGCAGTGCTTC; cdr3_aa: CASSQDLGAYEQCF